These 20 T cell receptor beta chains were all obtained from the same sample, sequenced in a study of T-cell memory formation after mild COVID-19. TCRdb re-called the 5' RACE reads through MiXCR, storing one row per CDR3 protein. The sample contains around 340,000 distinct CDR3 sequences, roughly an eighth of which appear only once. What was sequenced was PBMCs or a T cell subset sorted from them (not recorded which). The origin of the receptors is a man aged 18-30 years who had mild COVID-19 (a few samples of this study predate the infection). Cell type and time point are not known.

This clonotype was detected only a few times. The CDR3 protein is CATSLRTFTGELFF. CDR3 nucleotide sequence: TGTGCCACCAGCCTCAGGACATTCACCGGGGAGCTGTTTTTT. The chain uses TRBV15 and TRBJ2-2, with D tentatively TRBD1 (5 bases). Germline CDR1 LNHNV, CDR2 YYDKDF (reference sequence). The CDR3 has 14 amino acids. V was clipped by 5 bases and J by 4 bases, with 11 bases between them.

This clonotype was found a few times. The rearrangement joins TRBV20-1 to TRBJ2-5, with D uncertain. Germline V CDR1 and CDR2: DFQATT, SNEGSKA (reference sequence). The CDR3 has 16 amino acids. V was cut by 0 bases and J by 2 bases, with 16 bases left in between. The CDR3 coding sequence is TGCAGTGCTAGAGATCCGGCGGCTGACTTTCAAGAGACCCAGTACTTC. This gives the protein CSARDPAADFQETQYF.

V gene TRBV19 combines with J gene TRBJ2-2, with D unresolved. Per the germline V gene, CDR1 is LNHDA and CDR2 is SQIVND (reference sequence). The CDR3 sequence is 15 residues long. The germline V and J ends were trimmed by 7 bases and 1 base, with 13 bases remaining between them. CDR3 sequence reads: CASKVSAGNTGELFF. Here the CDR3 DNA reads TGTGCCAGTAAGGTCTCGGCAGGGAACACCGGGGAGCTGTTTTTT.

This clonotype has a count of ten or more. The CDR3 spells CASSQVANGIDQPQHF. As DNA, the CDR3 is TGTGCCAGCAGCCAAGTTGCTAACGGAATAGATCAGCCCCAGCATTTT. V usage is TRBV4-2 and J usage is TRBJ1-5; D remains unclear. This CDR3 has 16 residues. V was clipped by 1 base and J by 5 bases, with 15 bases between them. The V gene's germline CDR1 is LGHNA and CDR2 YNFKEQ.

There are a few counts of this clonotype. V and J are TRBV4-2 and TRBJ1-1; D not certain. The CDR3 is made up of 14 amino acids. Germline-derived CDR1 and CDR2 are LGHNA and YNFKEQ. V lost 0 bases to trimming and J lost 0 bases, with 5 bases between them. The CDR3 DNA sequence: TGTGCCAGCAGCCAAGAAGGACTGAACACTGAAGCTTTCTTT. Translated: CASSQEGLNTEAFF.

J is TRBJ2-7 and V is TRBV11-2; possibly TRBD1 for D (6 bases). The CDR3 has 12 residues. Germline-derived CDR1 and CDR2 are SGHAT and FQNNGV. Between the trimmed V and J ends, which lost 5 bases and 6 bases, there was a span of 11 bases. The CDR3 region has the DNA TGTGCCAGCAGCCTAACAGGGACCGAGCAGTACTTC. This sequence encodes CASSLTGTEQYF.

This clonotype was seen a few times. The chain links TRBV6-6 to TRBJ1-2, with D hard to call. Germline V gene sequence: CDR1 MNHNY, CDR2 SVGAGI (reference sequence). There are 13 residues in the CDR3. Trimming stripped 4 bases from V and 2 bases from J, with 8 bases between. The CDR3 nucleotides read TGTGCCAGCAGTTCGGCGGACAACTATGGCTACACCTTC. This encodes CASSSADNYGYTF.

This clonotype has a handful of counts. The chain combines TRBV4-1 with TRBJ2-7; TRBD2 is a possible D gene (6 bases). Germline CDR1 and CDR2: MGHRA and YSYEKL. V was clipped by 0 bases and J by 2 bases, with 14 bases between them. CDR3 length: 16 amino acids. For the CDR3, the DNA is TGCGCCAGCAGCCAAGATTTTGGAGGGAACCCCTACGAGCAGTACTTC. Protein sequence: CASSQDFGGNPYEQYF.

Regarding this clonotype: It may be a read error: a sequence one base away is much more abundant. The rearrangement links TRBV27 to TRBJ1-4; the D is unclear. Germline CDR1 reads MNHEY; CDR2 reads SMNVEV (reference sequence). The CDR3 loop spans 15 amino acids. The DNA of the CDR3 is TGTGCCGGCAGTTCGCTCTTCCGGATGAATGAAAAACTGTTTTTT. The encoded protein is CAGSSLFRMNEKLFF.

This clonotype was counted a few times. The chain couples TRBV29-1 to TRBJ1-2; no definite D call. Germline CDR1 reads SQVTM; CDR2 reads ANQGSEA. This CDR3 has 13 residues. The V end was cut by 2 bases, the J end by 2 bases, with 9 bases between. CDR3 sequence reads: CSVEYGINYGYTF. The CDR3 region has the DNA TGCAGCGTTGAATACGGAATCAACTATGGCTACACCTTC.

There are a few counts of this clonotype. J is TRBJ1-5 and V is TRBV24-1; perhaps TRBD1 as D (6 bases). The CDR3 loop spans 14 amino acids. The germline V gene encodes CDR1 KGHDR and CDR2 SFDVKD. Trimming stripped 4 bases from V and 1 base from J, with 7 bases between. For the CDR3, the DNA is TGTGCCACCAGTGACAGGGGAAGCAATCAGCCCCAGCATTTT. Residues: CATSDRGSNQPQHF.

The chain combines TRBV6-5 with TRBJ1-5, with unresolved D. This CDR3 has 13 residues. Germline CDR1 is MNHEY and CDR2 is SVGAGI. V shed 6 bases and J shed 2 bases, with 8 bases lying between them. The CDR3 region has the DNA TGTGCCAGCAGGAGCGGTCGCAATCAGCCCCAGCATTTT. It specifies CASRSGRNQPQHF.

The chain uses TRBV11-2 and TRBJ2-7, with unresolved D. From germline, CDR1 is SGHAT and CDR2 FQNNGV. Trimming removed 4 bases from V and 3 bases from J, with 7 bases in between. The CDR3 contains 12 residues. The CDR3 nucleotides are TGTGCCAGCAGCTCGGGCGGCTACGAGCAGTACGTC. Translation: CASSSGGYEQYV.

This clonotype was observed a single time. This rearrangement joins TRBV7-2 to TRBJ2-7, with 13 nucleotides matching TRBD2. Germline trimming cut 5 bases from V and 6 bases from J; bases unmatched to any gene: 7. The CDR3 is 15 amino acids. Germline V gives CDR1 SGHTA, CDR2 FQGNSA. Here the CDR3 reads CASSTRLAGGSEQYF. The CDR3 bases are TGTGCCAGCAGCACCCGACTAGCGGGGGGCAGCGAGCAGTACTTC. The full variable domain, with the rest looked up from reference TRBV7-2 and TRBJ2-7, is GAGVSQSPSNKVTEKGKDVELRCDPISGHTALYWYRQSLGQGLEFLIYFQGNSAPDKSGLPSDRFSAERTGGSVSTLTIQRTQQEDSAVYLCASSTRLAGGSEQYFGPGTRLTVT.

The V and J genes are TRBV5-4 and TRBJ2-3; 8 bases agree with TRBD2. V dropped 0 bases and J dropped 4; count of bases not matched to a gene: 4. The CDR3 length is 15 residues. The germline gives CDR1 SGHNT, CDR2 YYREEE (reference sequence). CDR3 protein: CASSLAGGPPDTQYF. The CDR3 DNA reads as TGTGCCAGCAGCTTGGCGGGGGGGCCGCCAGATACGCAGTATTTT.

The sample holds many counts of this clonotype. The CDR3, as DNA: TGCAGTGCTAGAGGTGACAGGGAACATGAGCAGTTCTTC. Residues: CSARGDREHEQFF. The gene calls are TRBV20-1 and TRBJ2-1; 7 bases are a match to TRBD1. The CDR3 is 13 residues long. Per germline, CDR1 DFQATT and CDR2 SNEGSKA (reference sequence). Trimming removed 1 base from V and 8 bases from J; junction bases left unmatched: 5.

This clonotype was found a few times. This chain joins TRBV5-1 and TRBJ2-5; 7 positions match TRBD1. With 7 bases clipped from V and 4 bases from J, the junction kept 13 bases outside the gene matches. This CDR3 comprises 15 residues. The germline V gene has CDR1 SGHRS and CDR2 YFSETQ. CDR3 sequence: CASGRQGEGRETQYF. The CDR3 DNA sequence: TGCGCCAGCGGAAGGCAGGGGGAAGGCAGAGAGACCCAGTACTTC.

The chain employs TRBV7-2 and TRBJ1-5; tentative D call: TRBD1 (6 bases). Germline lookup yields CDR1 SGHTA and CDR2 FQGNSA. Trimming removed 4 bases at V and 5 bases at J, with 15 bases between. There are 15 residues in the CDR3. The CDR3 loop reads CASSSTTGGHQPQHF. CDR3 in DNA: TGTGCCAGCAGCTCCACGACAGGTGGGCATCAGCCCCAGCATTTT.

This clonotype was counted between two and nine times. The chain uses TRBV29-1 and TRBJ2-3; 8 nucleotides match TRBD1. V was pared by 5 bases and J by 2 bases, with 6 bases of the junction left unmatched. The CDR3 spans 14 residues. In germline, CDR1 is SQVTM, CDR2 ANQGSEA. The CDR3 nucleotides read TGCAGCGTTCGCCCGGGACAGGTCACAGATACGCAGTATTTT. Its protein product is CSVRPGQVTDTQYF.

This clonotype has just a few counts. The chain is built from TRBV28 and TRBJ1-3, with D possibly being TRBD1 (5 bases). V lost 4 bases to trimming and J lost 0 bases, with 10 bases between them. CDR1 MDHEN and CDR2 SYDVKM come from the germline V gene. This CDR3 spans 15 amino acids. The CDR3 DNA reads TGTGCCAGCAGTTCGGGGGGAGGCTCTGGAAACACCATATATTTT. Amino acid sequence: CASSSGGGSGNTIYF.